This T cell receptor beta chain was found in a study of cytomegalovirus exposure and HLA in healthy donors. Per the germline V gene, CDR1 is SQVTM and CDR2 is ANQGSEA. The CDR3 contains 14 residues. V was pared by 6 bases and J by 5 bases, with 8 bases of the junction left unmatched. With 60 Vbeta and 13 Jbeta primers, the PCR was carried out. As originally analysed: An analysis performed later counted 73 million or so unique TCR beta chains (roughly 11 million of them shared). The data were produced by immunoSEQ multiplex PCR, yet TCRdb's version contains in-frame clones alone and is incomplete. V and J calls and clone size come straight from that table; D and trimming were deduced from the DNA. The data hold 180,000 or so clones, with more than 75% observed a single time.

The chain combines TRBV29-1 with TRBJ1-1, with 11 nucleotides matching TRBD1. The sample was PBMCs. The TCR originated in a man aged 35 to 55 in good health and CMV-seronegative. The CDR3 loop is CSVSDRGRGTEAFF. DNA for the CDR3: TGCAGCGTGTCGGACAGGGGGCGAGGAACTGAAGCTTTCTTT. The full variable domain, completed using reference TRBV29-1 and TRBJ1-1, is SAVISQKPSRDICQRGTSLTIQCQVDSQVTMMFWYRQQPGQSLTLIATANQGSEATYESGFVIDKFPISRPNLTFSTLTVSNMSPEDSSIYLCSVSDRGRGTEAFFGQGTRLTVV.